These 5 T cell receptor beta chains were all obtained from the same sample, sequenced in a study of T cell repertoires in cytomegalovirus infection. MiXCR, applied by TCRdb to the reads, yields one record per CDR3 protein. The sample holds around 740,000 distinct CDR3 sequences, about a third seen once. What was sequenced was PBMCs. Receptor source: a human donor in good health (CMV status not recorded). Some clones in this sample may be carry-over from other donors' samples.

As for this clonotype: At one end the junction does not follow the germline gene, possibly because of a read error. J is TRBJ2-3 and V is TRBV5-4, with TRBD2 identical over 7 bases. This CDR3 is built from 13 residues. Germline V gene sequence: CDR1 SGHNT, CDR2 YYREEE (reference sequence). The DNA for the CDR3 is TGTGCCAGCAGCTTGGTTGGCCGGAGCGGGGAGGATTTT. Encoded protein: CASSLVGRSGEDF.

J is TRBJ1-2 and V is TRBV6-2 or TRBV6-3; D gene unclear. CDR1 and CDR2 (germline): MNHEY, SVGEGT. V lost 2 bases to trimming and J lost 4 bases, with 8 bases between them. The CDR3 runs to 13 residues. CDR3 in DNA: TGTGCCAGCAGTTACGTGAGCTCCTATGGCTACACCTTC. Translated, it gives CASSYVSSYGYTF.

This clonotype has just a few counts. The V gene is TRBV27, the J gene TRBJ2-1; D is ambiguous. V gave up 8 bases and J gave up 6 bases, with 8 bases separating them. This CDR3 spans 11 amino acids. Germline CDR1 is MNHEY and CDR2 is SMNVEV (reference sequence). The CDR3 here is CASAEANEQFF. The CDR3 DNA reads TGTGCCAGCGCTGAGGCCAATGAGCAGTTCTTC.

J is TRBJ1-1 and V is TRBV18; no clear D gene. The germline gives CDR1 KGHSH, CDR2 LQKENI. The CDR3 consists of 13 residues. V lost 3 bases, J lost 6 bases, and 11 bases lay in between. CDR3 DNA: TGTGCCAGCTCACCTCGGAGGACGCCTGAAGCTTTCTTT. It encodes CASSPRRTPEAFF.

About this clonotype itself: One end of the junction does not line up with germline, which may come from a read error. The chain has TRBV20-1 and TRBJ1-1; D not resolved. The germline V gene encodes CDR1 DFQATT and CDR2 SNEGSKA (reference sequence). The CDR3 totals 12 residues. The CDR3 DNA is TGCAGTGCCGAGAACATGAACACTGCAGCTTTCTTT. Translation: CSAENMNTAAFF.